This passage covers 20 T cell receptor beta chains from one sample sequenced in a study of identifying expanded T cells in peripheral blood. Profiled with immunoSEQ multiplex PCR; TCRdb holds only in-frame clones, not every one. This repertoire shows about 94,000 clones, approximately 91% found once; its top ten account for approximately 5.3%. Sample: blood. These receptors came from a person between 18 and 75 years old in good health.

This clone occurred once. V is TRBV30 and J is TRBJ1-1, with D possibly TRBD1 on 6 matching bases. The V end lost 0 bases, the J end lost 4 bases, and 12 bases lay between the germline ends. Germline lookup yields CDR1 GTSNPN and CDR2 SVGIG (reference sequence). There are 14 residues in the CDR3. The DNA of the CDR3 is TGTGCCTGGAGTGTACTTGGGGGGGCCACTGAAGCTTTCTTT. It translates to CAWSVLGGATEAFF. Together with reference TRBV30 and TRBJ1-1, the CDR3 gives the full variable domain: SQTIHQWPATLVQPVGSPLSLECTVEGTSNPNLYWYRQAAGRGLQLLFYSVGIGQISSEVPQNLSASRPQDRQFILSSKKLLLSDSGFYLCAWSVLGGATEAFFGQGTRLTVV.

V usage is TRBV5-1 and J usage is TRBJ2-4; perhaps TRBD1 as D (6 bases). The ends were cut back, 4 bases at V and 0 bases at J, with 17 bases in the middle. The CDR3 runs 17 residues. Germline V lookup: CDR1 SGHRS, CDR2 YFSETQ. The CDR3 protein is CASSPRQASLAKNIQYF. For the CDR3, the DNA is TGCGCCAGCAGCCCGAGACAGGCGTCCTTAGCCAAAAACATTCAGTACTTC.

This chain joins TRBV11-3 and TRBJ2-3; D is undetermined. CDR1 SGHNT and CDR2 YENEEA come from the germline V gene. This CDR3 comprises 13 residues. The ends were cut back, 2 bases at V and 6 bases at J, with 9 bases in the middle. The CDR3 loop is CASSLMSADTQYF. The CDR3 bases are TGTGCCAGCAGCTTAATGTCAGCGGATACGCAGTATTTT.

The chain combines TRBV7-9 with TRBJ2-5; no clear D gene. Deletions cut 5 bases from V and 0 bases from J, with 19 bases between. Germline loops: CDR1 SEHNR, CDR2 FQNEAQ (reference sequence). The CDR3 consists of 17 residues. The CDR3 region is CASSRILDLKHQETQYF. DNA of the CDR3: TGTGCCAGCAGCCGGATCCTAGATCTCAAGCACCAAGAGACCCAGTACTTC.

The CDR3 DNA sequence: TGTGCCATCAGTGAGTCAGGGATACGCAATCAGCCCCAGCATTTT. It codes for CAISESGIRNQPQHF. This chain links TRBV10-3 with TRBJ1-5, with D hard to call. V shed 0 bases and J shed 2 bases, with 8 bases lying between them. Germline assignment: CDR1 ENHRY and CDR2 SYGVKD. CDR3 length equals 15 residues.

This chain uses TRBV5-6 with TRBJ2-2; 7 bases are a match to TRBD2. J was trimmed by 1 base and V by 7 bases; bases with no gene match: 1. Germline V CDR1 and CDR2: SGHDT, YYEEEE. The CDR3 totals 13 residues. The CDR3 here is CASRGVNTGELFF. CDR3 bases: TGTGCCAGCCGGGGGGTGAACACCGGGGAGCTGTTTTTT. Combining the CDR3 with reference TRBV5-6 and TRBJ2-2 gives the whole variable domain DAGVTQSPTHLIKTRGQQVTLRCSPKSGHDTVSWYQQALGQGPQFIFQYYEEEERQRGNFPDRFSGHQFPNYSSELNVNALLLGDSALYLCASRGVNTGELFFGEGSRLTVL.

As concerns this clone: Mismatch with germline at one junction end may stem from a read error. The CDR3 nucleotides read TGTGCCAGCAGTGGGGTGGGAGAGGCCCAGTACTTC. It translates to CASSGVGEAQYF. This sequence joins TRBV2 and TRBJ2-5; tentative D call: TRBD2 (5 bases). CDR3 length: 12 residues. In germline, CDR1 is SNHLY, CDR2 FYNNEI.

J is TRBJ1-1 and V is TRBV6-5, with 7 bases matching TRBD1. The V gene's germline CDR1 is MNHEY and CDR2 SVGAGI. CDR3 length: 14 residues. V gave up 6 bases and J gave up 3 bases; unmatched junction bases: 7. The CDR3 spells CASRFPGQYTEAFF. CDR3 coding DNA: TGTGCCAGCAGATTCCCGGGACAGTACACTGAAGCTTTCTTT.

The V call is TRBV7-9, the J call TRBJ2-2; TRBD2 matches 11 bases. CDR1 and CDR2 (germline): SEHNR, FQNEAQ (reference sequence). The CDR3 loop spans 18 amino acids. V trimming: 0 bases; J trimming: 5 bases; junction bases outside the gene matches: 8. The CDR3 nucleotides read TGTGCCAGCAGCTTAGCGGCACTAGCGGGAGTAAGGACCGGGGAGCTGTTTTTT. Its translation: CASSLAALAGVRTGELFF. The full variable domain, with the rest looked up from reference TRBV7-9 and TRBJ2-2, is DTGVSQNPRHKITKRGQNVTFRCDPISEHNRLYWYRQTLGQGPEFLTYFQNEAQLEKSRLLSDRFSAERPKGSFSTLEIQRTEQGDSAMYLCASSLAALAGVRTGELFFGEGSRLTVL.

The chain links TRBV6-1 to TRBJ2-3, with TRBD2 identical over 10 bases. From germline, CDR1 is MNHNS and CDR2 SASEGT. The V segment lost 7 bases and the J segment 6 bases; nucleotides outside the gene matches: 7. This CDR3 region has 14 residues. DNA of the CDR3: TGTGCCAGCACTAAAGCGGGAGGGGGGGATACGCAGTATTTT. Translation: CASTKAGGGDTQYF.

The genes are TRBV7-9 and TRBJ1-4; possible D gene TRBD1, 6 bases. The germline V gene has CDR1 SEHNR and CDR2 FQNEAQ (reference sequence). CDR3 length: 16 residues. V lost 5 bases to trimming and J lost 7 bases, with 20 bases between them. The CDR3: CASSLDEGDLGEKLFF. CDR3 nucleotide sequence: TGTGCCAGCAGCCTAGATGAGGGGGATTTAGGTGAAAAACTGTTTTTT. The variable domain in full, completed from reference TRBV7-9 and TRBJ1-4, reads DTGVSQNPRHKITKRGQNVTFRCDPISEHNRLYWYRQTLGQGPEFLTYFQNEAQLEKSRLLSDRFSAERPKGSFSTLEIQRTEQGDSAMYLCASSLDEGDLGEKLFFGSGTQLSVL.

V and J are TRBV5-6 and TRBJ2-5, with a tentative D call TRBD2 (6 bases). Germline-derived CDR1 and CDR2 are SGHDT and YYEEEE. V shed 4 bases and J shed 7 bases, with 8 bases lying between them. CDR3 length: 11 residues. CDR3: CASSLRGTQYF. The CDR3 coding sequence is TGTGCCAGCAGCCTGCGGGGGACCCAGTACTTC.

J is TRBJ2-7 and V is TRBV27; D is undetermined. The germline gives CDR1 MNHEY, CDR2 SMNVEV (reference sequence). This CDR3 has 13 residues. Between the trimmed V and J ends, which lost 6 bases and 0 bases, there was a span of 9 bases. CDR3 amino acids: CASRTMSSYEQYF. The CDR3 DNA follows: TGTGCCAGCAGAACTATGAGCTCCTACGAGCAGTACTTC.

This clone occurred once. The chain links TRBV7-9 to TRBJ2-3; D is perhaps TRBD1 (6 bases). V lost 1 base and J lost 3, with 14 bases in between. This CDR3 contains 16 residues. The germline CDR1 and CDR2 sequences are SEHNR and FQNEAQ (reference sequence). The CDR3 protein is CASSLGVGQSTDTQYF. CDR3 sequence (DNA): TGTGCCAGCAGCTTAGGGGTAGGACAGTCTACAGATACGCAGTATTTT. Full variable domain (outside the CDR3, taken from reference TRBV7-9 and TRBJ2-3): DTGVSQNPRHKITKRGQNVTFRCDPISEHNRLYWYRQTLGQGPEFLTYFQNEAQLEKSRLLSDRFSAERPKGSFSTLEIQRTEQGDSAMYLCASSLGVGQSTDTQYFGPGTRLTVL.

The gene calls are TRBV5-6 and TRBJ2-5; D gene uncertain. Trimming left V 0 bases short and J 1 base short, with 7 bases between. The CDR3 contains 14 residues. CDR1 and CDR2 (germline): SGHDT, YYEEEE. The CDR3 bases are TGTGCCAGCAGCTTGGGGGCCCTCCAAGAGACCCAGTACTTC. This translates into CASSLGALQETQYF.

This sequence joins TRBV5-1 and TRBJ1-6; D is perhaps TRBD1 (6 bases). CDR3 size: 15 residues. V was trimmed by 1 base and J by 7 bases, leaving 12 bases between them. CDR1 SGHRS and CDR2 YFSETQ come from the germline V gene. The CDR3: CASSLQGGGNSPLHF. The CDR3 DNA follows: TGCGCCAGCAGCTTGCAAGGGGGAGGCAATTCACCCCTCCACTTT. The complete variable domain, with remaining parts taken from reference TRBV5-1 and TRBJ1-6, reads KAGVTQTPRYLIKTRGQQVTLSCSPISGHRSVSWYQQTPGQGLQFLFEYFSETQRNKGNFPGRFSGRQFSNSRSEMNVSTLELGDSALYLCASSLQGGGNSPLHFGNGTRLTVT.

The chain carries TRBV19 and TRBJ1-2; 8 nucleotides align to TRBD1. The CDR3 loop spans 13 amino acids. V trimming: 3 bases; J trimming: 11 bases; junction bases outside the gene matches: 8. Germline CDR1 is LNHDA and CDR2 is SQIVND (reference sequence). The CDR3 is CASSIGTGRAYTF. The CDR3 bases are TGTGCCAGTAGTATTGGGACAGGTCGGGCATACACCTTC.

This chain joins TRBV5-1 and TRBJ1-2; 7 bases map to TRBD1. J gave up 5 bases and V 4 bases, and 11 bases lay outside the gene matches. Germline lookup yields CDR1 SGHRS and CDR2 YFSETQ. The CDR3 contains 15 residues. The CDR3 spells CASSLDHRGTYGYTF. The CDR3 region has the DNA TGCGCCAGCAGCCTCGATCACAGGGGTACTTATGGCTACACCTTC.

The chain links TRBV9 to TRBJ2-1, with D uncertain. The CDR3 spans 16 residues. The V gene's germline CDR1 is SGDLS and CDR2 YYNGEE. With 4 bases removed from V and 1 base from J, the gap between germline ends came to 15 bases. CDR3 sequence reads: CASSKTASLSYNEQFF. The CDR3 nucleotides are TGTGCCAGCAGCAAAACTGCCTCCCTATCCTACAATGAGCAGTTCTTC.

The rearrangement joins TRBV7-9 to TRBJ2-7, with D hard to call. In germline, CDR1 is SEHNR, CDR2 FQNEAQ (reference sequence). V lost 9 bases, J lost 2 bases, and 8 bases lay in between. The CDR3 is 11 amino acids. The CDR3 loop reads CASFGTYEQYF. CDR3 DNA: TGTGCCAGTTTTGGGACCTACGAGCAGTACTTC.